This is a list of T cell receptor beta chains from one sample in a study of CD8 T cells in ankylosing spondylitis. TCRdb independently ran MiXCR on the 5' RACE reads; one entry per CDR3 protein. Altogether 500,000 or so distinct CDR3 sequences are present, about 5% being singletons, with the ten largest covering under 4.5%. The sample comprised blood, either unsorted or a sorted T cell fraction (not recorded which). Receptors were obtained from a male donor with ankylosing spondylitis. The CDR3 runs from the conserved cysteine through the conserved F or W. A D gene is named only where the DNA matches it firmly. Part of the rows lack a size; the others show once, few, many or a class for expanded clones.

V gene,CDR3 length,clone size,J gene,D gene,CDR3 DNA,CDR3 protein
TRBV28,12,many,TRBJ2-2,TRBD1,TGTGCCAGCAGTACAGGGGGCCGGGAGCTGTTTTTT,CASSTGGRELFF
TRBV12-3/TRBV12-4,14,many,TRBJ1-2,NA,TGTGCCAGCAGTTTACGGGAGGGGGACTATGGCTACACCTTC,CASSLREGDYGYTF
TRBV5-1,13,many,TRBJ1-2,NA,TGCGCCAGCAGCTTGGCCTTAGGGGATGGCTACACCTTC,CASSLALGDGYTF
TRBV5-6,16,many,TRBJ2-2,TRBD1,TGTGCCAGCAGCTCTCGACAGGGGATGTACACCGGGGAGCTGTTTTTT,CASSSRQGMYTGELFF
TRBV5-1,11,many,TRBJ1-1,NA,TGCGCCAGCACCGCGTACGGTGAAGCTTTCTTT,CASTAYGEAFF
TRBV20-1,14,NA,TRBJ2-1,TRBD2,TGCAGTCTTCAGCGGGGAAGCTCCTACAATGAGCAGTTCTTC,CSLQRGSSYNEQFF
TRBV4-2,15,NA,TRBJ1-4,TRBD1,TGTGCCAGCAGCCCGACAGGGGCCTTGGATGAAAAACTGTTTTTT,CASSPTGALDEKLFF
TRBV13,14,many,TRBJ2-2,NA,TGTGCCAGCAGCCCGGACAGCCGCACCGGGGAGCTGTTTTTT,CASSPDSRTGELFF
TRBV19,15,NA,TRBJ2-3,NA,TGTGCCAGTAGTACCGCAGGAGGGGGCGAATATACGCAGTATTTT,CASSTAGGGEYTQYF
TRBV5-1,14,few,TRBJ2-7,TRBD1,TGCGCCAGCGCAGGGGGCCTCGGAACCTACGAGCAGTACTTC,CASAGGLGTYEQYF
TRBV4-3,14,many,TRBJ2-2,NA,TGCGCCAGCAGCCTAGATTCCAACACCGGGGAGCTGTTTTTT,CASSLDSNTGELFF
TRBV12-3/TRBV12-4,13,many,TRBJ1-3,NA,TGTGCCAGTCGACGGATCTCTGGAAACACCATATATTTT,CASRRISGNTIYF
TRBV4-3,22,many,TRBJ2-3,TRBD2,TGCGCCAGCAGCCAATTCCTCGTGGGATTTAGCGGGAGGGCCAGGGGCACAGATACGCAGTATTTT,CASSQFLVGFSGRARGTDTQYF
TRBV6-6,13,many,TRBJ1-1,NA,TGTGCCAGCACCCGACTGTCGAACACTGAAGCTTTCTTT,CASTRLSNTEAFF
TRBV7-9,15,many,TRBJ1-1,NA,TGTGCCAGCAGCTTTTGGGCGGGCGTGAACACTGAAGCTTTCTTT,CASSFWAGVNTEAFF
TRBV6-2/TRBV6-3,13,NA,TRBJ2-7,TRBD2,TGTGCCAGCAGACGGACTAGCAACTACGAGCAGTACTTC,CASRRTSNYEQYF
TRBV6-2/TRBV6-3,13,NA,TRBJ2-5,NA,TGTGCCAGCAGCGACTTGTCGCGGGAGACCCAGTACTTC,CASSDLSRETQYF
TRBV20-1,11,many,TRBJ2-7,NA,TGCAGTGCTAGCAGGGTTTCCGAGCAGTACTTC,CSASRVSEQYF
TRBV27,14,many,TRBJ2-1,TRBD1,TGTGCCAGCAGTTTGTCCCGGGACAGGGTTGAGCAGTTCTTC,CASSLSRDRVEQFF
TRBV5-1,16,many,TRBJ1-2,NA,TGCGCCAGCAGCTTGGATGGCACCTTCCAGGGTTATGGCTACACCTTC,CASSLDGTFQGYGYTF
TRBV29-1,14,many,TRBJ2-3,TRBD2,TGCAGCGTGCATCCGGGACTAGATAAGGATACGCAGTATTTT,CSVHPGLDKDTQYF
TRBV28,13,many,TRBJ2-7,NA,TGTGCCAGCAGTTCGGGAGATTACTACGAGCAGTACTTC,CASSSGDYYEQYF
TRBV20-1,13,many,TRBJ1-5,NA,TGCAGTGCGGAGTGGGATAGCAATCAGCCCCAGCATTTT,CSAEWDSNQPQHF
TRBV7-2,16,NA,TRBJ2-5,TRBD2,TGTGCCAGCAGCTTCGTCGGGGCGGGGGTCCGAGAGACCCAGTACTTC,CASSFVGAGVRETQYF
TRBV12-3/TRBV12-4,13,many,TRBJ2-4,NA,TGTGCCAGCAGTTTTTGGGGCAAAAACATTCAGTACTTC,CASSFWGKNIQYF
TRBV5-1,14,few,TRBJ2-7,NA,TGCGCCAGCAGCTTGGGGCAGAAATTCTACGAGCAGTACTTC,CASSLGQKFYEQYF
TRBV12-3/TRBV12-4,15,many,TRBJ1-4,NA,TGTGCCAGCAGCATTAGACCCTGGACTAATGAAAAACTGTTTTTT,CASSIRPWTNEKLFF
TRBV7-9,14,many,TRBJ2-3,NA,TGTGCCAGCAGCTCCCTACCGGTAACAGATACGCAGTATTTT,CASSSLPVTDTQYF
TRBV29-1,14,many,TRBJ2-5,NA,TGCAGCGGTAGATGGGGAGGAGGCGCGGAGACCCAGTACTTC,CSGRWGGGAETQYF
TRBV5-1,14,few,TRBJ2-7,NA,TGCGCCAGCAGCTTGAGAGGGTTCGGGCGCGAGCAGTACTTC,CASSLRGFGREQYF
TRBV5-1,14,many,TRBJ2-7,TRBD1,TGCGCCAGCAGCCGAGACAGGGGGCTTTACGAGCAGTACTTC,CASSRDRGLYEQYF
TRBV11-2,19,NA,TRBJ2-1,TRBD2,TGTGCCAGCAGCCTTCGACACTCTAGCGGGAGTTCGGCTTTCAATGAGCAGTTCTTC,CASSLRHSSGSSAFNEQFF
TRBV20-1,11,many,TRBJ1-1,NA,TGCAGTGCTAGAGAGTCAGCCCGTCTCGGCTTT,CSARESARLGF
TRBV6-2/TRBV6-3,16,many,TRBJ1-5,NA,TGTGCCAGCAGTTACTGGGGTGTGAAGGGCAATCAGCCCCAGCATTTT,CASSYWGVKGNQPQHF
TRBV11-1,19,NA,TRBJ2-2,TRBD2,TGTGCCAGCAGCTCTCTTCGCGCTTCTAGCGGGATGAACACCGGGGAGCTGTTTTTT,CASSSLRASSGMNTGELFF
TRBV20-1,12,many,TRBJ2-5,NA,TGCAGTGCTAGAGAGGCGGGAGAGACCCAGTACTTC,CSAREAGETQYF
TRBV10-2,14,many,TRBJ1-2,NA,TGCGCCAGCACCGAAATACTAGGGATGGGAGGCTACACCTTC,CASTEILGMGGYTF
TRBV2,15,NA,TRBJ1-6,NA,TGTGCCAGCAGTCCGGTGGGGGGCGCGGGGTCACCCCTCCACTTT,CASSPVGGAGSPLHF
TRBV12-3/TRBV12-4,12,many,TRBJ2-1,NA,TGTGCCAGCAGTTTGGCCCGCCCTGAGCAGTTCTTC,CASSLARPEQFF
TRBV7-9,13,many,TRBJ1-1,NA,TGTGCCAGCAGCTTAGTGGACTTAAGTGAAGCTTTCTTT,CASSLVDLSEAFF
TRBV7-2,15,NA,TRBJ2-1,TRBD1,TGTGCCAGCAGCACCCGGACAGGGGGCTACAATGAGCAGTTCTTC,CASSTRTGGYNEQFF
TRBV20-1,17,many,TRBJ2-4,TRBD2,TGCAGTGCTATCGGGACTAGCGGGAGAAGAGTCAAAAACATTCAGTACTTC,CSAIGTSGRRVKNIQYF
TRBV5-6,15,many,TRBJ1-5,NA,TGTGCCAGCAGCTTTTGGACACCCGATAATCAGCCCCAGCATTTT,CASSFWTPDNQPQHF
TRBV20-1,15,many,TRBJ2-7,NA,TGCAGTGCTAGAGATTCACACGGCGCCTCCTACGAGCAGTACTTC,CSARDSHGASYEQYF
TRBV10-3,16,many,TRBJ1-6,NA,TGTGCCATCAGTACGGGATCCTCGCCCTATAATTCACCCCTCCACTTT,CAISTGSSPYNSPLHF
TRBV20-1,13,many,TRBJ2-7,NA,TGCAGTGCTAGAGATGGGAGGTTTTGGGAGCAGTACTTC,CSARDGRFWEQYF
TRBV29-1,11,many,TRBJ2-5,NA,TGCAGCGTTGTCATTGTTGAGACCCAGTACTTC,CSVVIVETQYF
TRBV6-1,17,many,TRBJ1-4,NA,TGTGCTTCAGCAGATGAACCCAGGGCCGGTAGTAGTGAAAAACTGTTTTTT,CASADEPRAGSSEKLFF
TRBV6-2/TRBV6-3,12,many,TRBJ2-3,NA,TGTGCCAGCAGCCAGGGATGGGATACGCAGTATTTT,CASSQGWDTQYF
TRBV5-1,12,many,TRBJ2-7,NA,TGCGCCAGCAGCCAGGCAGATTACGAGCAGTACTTC,CASSQADYEQYF